The 13 T cell receptor beta chains below all came from one sample that was sequenced in a study of cytomegalovirus exposure and HLA in healthy donors. The primer mix had 60 Vbeta and 13 Jbeta primers. Sequenced by immunoSEQ multiplex PCR; TCRdb stores in-frame clones only, minus some. Here the sample spans just over 70,000 clones, just under 75% being singletons. Specimen: PBMCs. The receptors here all came from a human donor in good health.

V and J are TRBV11-2 and TRBJ1-5; D not certain. Trimming shortened V by 0 bases and J by 1 base, and 4 bases separated the two germline ends. Germline-derived CDR1 and CDR2 are SGHAT and FQNNGV. The CDR3 sequence is 14 residues long. Written as DNA, the CDR3 is TGTGCCAGCAGCTTAGATGGCAGCAATCAGCCCCAGCATTTT. Translated, it gives CASSLDGSNQPQHF.

This clone appeared a few times. The chain links TRBV30 to TRBJ2-3; D possibly corresponds to TRBD2 (5 bases). V was cut by 3 bases and J by 0 bases, with 13 bases left in between. The CDR3 extends over 15 amino acids. Germline V gene data show CDR1 as GTSNPN and CDR2 as SVGIG (reference sequence). CDR3 amino acids: CAWRGVSSSTDTQYF. DNA of the CDR3: TGTGCCTGGAGGGGAGTTTCTTCTAGCACAGATACGCAGTATTTT.

V and J are TRBV6-1 and TRBJ2-7, with TRBD1 matching over 7 bases. CDR1 and CDR2 from the germline V gene are MNHNS and SASEGT. J gave up 2 bases and V 1 base, and 5 bases lay outside the gene matches. The CDR3 runs 15 residues. The CDR3 sequence is CASSEDRGITYEQYF. In DNA form, the CDR3 reads TGTGCCAGCAGTGAAGACAGGGGTATTACCTACGAGCAGTACTTC.

This clone turned up a few times. The genes are TRBV28 and TRBJ2-7, with D possibly TRBD1 on 6 matching bases. Germline V gives CDR1 MDHEN, CDR2 SYDVKM. The CDR3 has 14 amino acids. V dropped 7 bases and J dropped 6 bases, with 19 bases sitting between them. The DNA for the CDR3 is TGTGCCAGCACCAATGCAGGGACAAAAACCGAGCAGTACTTC. Translating gives CASTNAGTKTEQYF.

This clone was counted only a few times. This chain connects TRBV7-6 to TRBJ2-7; TRBD2 is a possible D gene (6 bases). The CDR3 is 13 amino acids. Per the germline V gene, CDR1 is SGHVS and CDR2 is FNYEAQ. Trimming took off 5 bases at V and 3 bases at J, with 11 bases between the two ends. CDR3 residues: CASSPGRFYEQYF. CDR3 nucleotides: TGTGCCAGCAGCCCGGGGAGGTTCTACGAGCAGTACTTC.

The gene calls are TRBV5-1 and TRBJ2-1, with a possible D match to TRBD2 (5 bases). The CDR3 runs 15 residues. The V end lost 0 bases, the J end lost 0 bases, and 7 bases lay between the germline ends. The germline V gene encodes CDR1 SGHRS and CDR2 YFSETQ. The CDR3 here is CASSLGEISYNEQFF. The CDR3 bases are TGCGCCAGCAGCTTGGGGGAGATCTCCTACAATGAGCAGTTCTTC.

This clone was detected only a few times. The V and J genes are TRBV6-4 and TRBJ2-3, with 9 positions matching TRBD1. Germline loops: CDR1 MRHNA, CDR2 SNTAGT. The ends lost 6 bases at V and 2 bases at J; junction bases unmatched: 6. The CDR3 is made up of 15 amino acids. The CDR3 here is CASRGTGGSTDTQYF. The CDR3 nucleotides read TGTGCCAGCAGGGGCACAGGGGGCTCCACAGATACGCAGTATTTT.

This clone has just a few counts. The rearrangement links TRBV7-3 to TRBJ2-1; 8 positions agree with TRBD1. CDR3 length: 14 residues. Trimming took 5 bases from V and 9 from J; bases not matched to a gene: 9. Germline V gene lookup returns CDR1 SGHTA and CDR2 FQGTGA. For the CDR3, the DNA is TGTGCCAGCAGCCCCCCTATCGACAGGGGTGAGCAGTTCTTC. It is translated as CASSPPIDRGEQFF.

This clone was recorded once. Compared with germline, one end of the junction differs, possibly owing to a read error. V is TRBV28 and J is TRBJ2-7; the match to TRBD1 covers 10 bases. CDR1 is MDHEN, CDR2 SYDVKM, per germline. The CDR3 has 16 residues. The CDR3: CASSFLGQGVSYEQYF. CDR3 sequence (DNA): TGTGCCAGTAGTTTTCTAGGACAGGGGGTTTCCTACGAGCAGTACTTC.

This CDR3 reads CASSGGTGGYQETQYF. DNA of the CDR3: TGCGCCAGCAGCGGAGGGACAGGCGGTTACCAAGAGACCCAGTACTTC. The chain recombines TRBV5-1 with TRBJ2-5; 8 bases align to TRBD1. There are 16 residues in the CDR3. Trimming cost V 4 bases and J 0 bases; bases outside gene matches: 8. CDR1 SGHRS and CDR2 YFSETQ come from the germline V gene.

This sequence joins TRBV25-1 and TRBJ2-1; 11 nucleotides agree with TRBD2. The germline V gene encodes CDR1 MGHDK and CDR2 SYGVNS. Trimming at V came to 3 bases and at J to 1 base, leaving 5 bases not matched to a gene. The CDR3 covers 17 residues. The CDR3 spells CASSDSRTSGSYNEQFF. In DNA form, the CDR3 reads TGTGCCAGCAGTGATTCTCGGACTAGCGGGTCCTACAATGAGCAGTTCTTC.

The V and J genes are TRBV4-1 and TRBJ2-5, with 16 bases lining up with TRBD2. CDR1 is MGHRA and CDR2 is YSYEKL in the germline V gene. This CDR3 has 19 residues. V shed 5 bases, J shed 5 bases, and the junction held 14 bases outside the gene matches. In DNA, the CDR3 is TGCGCCAGCAGCACTCCGGGACTAGCGGGAGGGCCGGGGCGTGAGACCCAGTACTTC. Amino acid sequence: CASSTPGLAGGPGRETQYF.

The chain couples TRBV5-1 to TRBJ2-2, with TRBD1 as a possible D gene (6 bases). The V gene lost 6 bases and the J gene lost 0 bases, with 15 bases spanning the gap. CDR3 length: 16 residues. Germline lookup yields CDR1 SGHRS and CDR2 YFSETQ. The CDR3 here is CASTVSRGSNTGELFF. For the CDR3, the DNA is TGCGCCAGCACCGTGAGCAGGGGTTCGAACACCGGGGAGCTGTTTTTT.